These 31 T cell receptor beta chains originate from one sample sequenced in a study of T cells after yellow fever vaccination. TCRdb re-derived calls from the 5' RACE reads in MiXCR, one entry per CDR3 protein. The profile shows 310,000 or so distinct CDR3 sequences, 3% to 4.5% of them singletons. Sample: PBMCs, taken on the day of the yellow fever booster vaccination. All receptors come from a man aged 18 to 30 who received the YFV17D yellow fever vaccine.

V and J are TRBV9 and TRBJ2-1; D may be TRBD1 (6 bases). Trimming pared 0 bases from V and 0 bases from J, leaving 10 bases between. Germline lookup yields CDR1 SGDLS and CDR2 YYNGEE. This CDR3 is 16 amino acids long. CDR3 DNA sequence: TGTGCCAGCAGCGTAGGGGGGCTGAGCTCCTACAATGAGCAGTTCTTC. Its protein is CASSVGGLSSYNEQFF.

This clonotype was detected a few times. The chain carries TRBV6-5 and TRBJ2-7, with 9 nucleotides matching TRBD1. J gave up 5 bases and V 5 bases, and 7 bases lay outside the gene matches. The CDR3 runs to 14 residues. Germline loops: CDR1 MNHEY, CDR2 SVGAGI. The CDR3 bases are TGTGCCAGCAGTATCCACAGGGGGCTGGACGAGCAGTACTTC. Translating gives CASSIHRGLDEQYF.

In its sample, this clonotype was seen a few times. This chain uses TRBV7-2 with TRBJ1-3, with unresolved D. The length of the CDR3 is 15 residues. Germline values: CDR1 SGHTA, CDR2 FQGNSA. V was pared by 5 bases and J by 2 bases, with 13 bases between. The CDR3 loop reads CASSRRGGTGNTIYF. The CDR3 region has the DNA TGTGCCAGCAGCCGGCGGGGAGGCACTGGAAACACCATATATTTT.

This clonotype was recorded many times. The chain is built from TRBV12-3 or TRBV12-4 and TRBJ2-7; no definite D call. This CDR3 spans 13 amino acids. V was cut by 0 bases and J by 4 bases, with 7 bases left in between. DNA for the CDR3: TGTGCCAGCAGTTTAGCTCATGAATACGAGCAGTACTTC. Protein sequence: CASSLAHEYEQYF.

In this sample, this clonotype turned up a few times. The rearrangement links TRBV6-6 to TRBJ2-3; D gene ambiguous. From germline, CDR1 is MNHNY and CDR2 SVGAGI (reference sequence). The ends were cut back, 6 bases at V and 3 bases at J, with 7 bases in the middle. The CDR3 consists of 12 residues. The CDR3 region is CASRISTDTQYF. CDR3 coding DNA: TGTGCCAGCAGAATAAGTACAGATACGCAGTATTTT.

This clonotype was counted ten times or more. The chain joins TRBV24-1 to TRBJ1-5; D might be TRBD1 (5 bases). V was clipped by 9 bases and J by 4 bases, with 18 bases between them. Germline assignment: CDR1 KGHDR and CDR2 SFDVKD. CDR3 length: 15 amino acids. The CDR3 spells CATRSAEGQNQPQHF. The CDR3 nucleotides are TGTGCCACCCGTTCGGCCGAGGGGCAAAATCAGCCCCAGCATTTT.

Many counts were recorded for this clonotype. The chain couples TRBV20-1 to TRBJ1-6; D is unclear. This CDR3 has 14 residues. Between the trimmed V and J ends, which lost 2 bases and 4 bases, there was a span of 9 bases. CDR1 is DFQATT, CDR2 SNEGSKA, per germline (reference sequence). The CDR3: CSARQPGYNSPLHF. CDR3 nucleotides: TGCAGTGCTAGACAGCCGGGGTATAATTCACCCCTCCACTTT.

This clonotype was detected many times. The gene calls are TRBV28 and TRBJ2-5; tentatively, D is TRBD1 (5 bases). The germline gives CDR1 MDHEN, CDR2 SYDVKM. V lost 5 bases and J 5 bases, leaving 12 bases between the germline ends. CDR3 length equals 13 residues. Written as DNA, the CDR3 is TGTGCCAGCAGTCCCTGGCAGGGCGAGACCCAGTACTTC. Translated: CASSPWQGETQYF.

This clonotype was counted between two and nine times. The CDR3 DNA is TGTGCCAGCAGTTTTAGGCAGGTCAGCTCCTACGAGCAGTACTTC. This gives the protein CASSFRQVSSYEQYF. The chain is built from TRBV12-3 or TRBV12-4 and TRBJ2-7; D is uncertain. With 3 bases removed from V and 0 bases from J, the gap between germline ends came to 12 bases. This CDR3 spans 15 amino acids.

This rearrangement joins TRBV5-1 to TRBJ2-1; a possible D gene is TRBD2 (5 bases). With 8 bases removed from V and 10 bases from J, the gap between germline ends came to 13 bases. Germline CDR1 reads SGHRS; CDR2 reads YFSETQ. The CDR3 spans 11 residues. This CDR3 reads CASQIGEEQFF. The CDR3 DNA sequence: TGCGCCAGTCAAATCGGGGAGGAGCAGTTCTTC.

The chain employs TRBV7-9 and TRBJ1-6; possible D gene TRBD1, 6 bases. The CDR3 is 15 residues long. Germline assignment: CDR1 SEHNR and CDR2 FQNEAQ (reference sequence). V lost 1 base, J lost 5 bases, and 9 bases lay in between. Written as DNA, the CDR3 is TGTGCCAGCAGCTTAGGGGGGCTTGATAATTCACCCCTCCACTTT. Its translation is CASSLGGLDNSPLHF.

The chain couples TRBV20-1 to TRBJ2-7; the D gene is possibly TRBD2 (6 bases). CDR3 length equals 16 residues. In germline, CDR1 is DFQATT, CDR2 SNEGSKA (reference sequence). V lost 1 base and J 4 bases, leaving 20 bases between the germline ends. CDR3 in amino acids: CSARVHGRAGKYEQYF. DNA for the CDR3: TGCAGTGCTAGAGTCCACGGACGGGCGGGGAAATACGAGCAGTACTTC.

This clonotype was observed at least ten times. V and J are TRBV12-3 or TRBV12-4 and TRBJ2-7; 10 bases match TRBD2. This CDR3 has 15 amino acids. Losses at the gene ends were 2 bases for V and 5 bases for J; bases not matched to a gene: 6. The CDR3, as DNA: TGTGCCAGCAGTTTAAGGCTAGCGGGGGCTAACGAGCAGTACTTC. Encoded protein: CASSLRLAGANEQYF.

In its sample, this clonotype was seen a few times. The V and J genes are TRBV7-2 and TRBJ2-3, with a tentative D call TRBD1 (5 bases). CDR3 length: 14 amino acids. Between the trimmed V and J ends, which lost 2 bases and 2 bases, there was a span of 8 bases. Germline CDR1 and CDR2: SGHTA and FQGNSA. The CDR3 here is CASSLNRITDTQYF. The DNA for the CDR3 is TGTGCCAGCAGCTTAAACAGGATCACAGATACGCAGTATTTT.

In this sample, this clonotype turned up many times. The chain employs TRBV30 and TRBJ1-3, with D unclear. The germline V gene encodes CDR1 GTSNPN and CDR2 SVGIG (reference sequence). V lost 2 bases to trimming and J lost 1 base, with 12 bases between them. The length of the CDR3 is 15 residues. The CDR3 is CAWSKIRVSGNTIYF. As DNA, the CDR3 is TGTGCCTGGAGTAAAATACGGGTTTCTGGAAACACCATATATTTT. Based on the CDR3 plus reference TRBV30 and TRBJ1-3, the full variable domain is SQTIHQWPATLVQPVGSPLSLECTVEGTSNPNLYWYRQAAGRGLQLLFYSVGIGQISSEVPQNLSASRPQDRQFILSSKKLLLSDSGFYLCAWSKIRVSGNTIYFGEGSWLTVV.

CDR3: CASSLHGGTEAFF. The CDR3 nucleotides read TGTGCCAGCAGCTTACATGGGGGCACTGAAGCTTTCTTT. The chain uses TRBV5-6 and TRBJ1-1; D possibly corresponds to TRBD1 (5 bases). CDR1 is SGHDT and CDR2 is YYEEEE in the germline V gene. The CDR3 loop spans 13 amino acids. V was clipped by 2 bases and J by 4 bases, with 9 bases between them. The full variable domain, completed using reference TRBV5-6 and TRBJ1-1, is DAGVTQSPTHLIKTRGQQVTLRCSPKSGHDTVSWYQQALGQGPQFIFQYYEEEERQRGNFPDRFSGHQFPNYSSELNVNALLLGDSALYLCASSLHGGTEAFFGQGTRLTVV.

This clonotype was observed many times. The V and J genes are TRBV5-1 and TRBJ2-1; 12 nucleotides match TRBD2. V shed 5 bases, J shed 8 bases, and the junction held 5 bases outside the gene matches. The germline V gene encodes CDR1 SGHRS and CDR2 YFSETQ. CDR3 length equals 14 residues. The CDR3 coding sequence is TGCGCCAGCAGACTAGCGGGGGGCGGGTATGAGCAGTTCTTC. It yields the protein CASRLAGGGYEQFF.

This clonotype has just a few counts. The rearrangement links TRBV6-2 or TRBV6-3 to TRBJ2-1; D gene ambiguous. V lost 1 base to trimming and J lost 4 bases, with 11 bases between them. The CDR3 sequence is 15 residues long. From germline, CDR1 is MNHEY and CDR2 SVGEGT. The CDR3 here is CASSYLGSTYNEQFF. The DNA for the CDR3 is TGTGCCAGCAGTTACTTAGGATCGACGTACAATGAGCAGTTCTTC.

This clonotype was detected ten times or more. The chain has TRBV20-1 and TRBJ1-6; TRBD1 matches 9 bases. CDR3 size: 15 residues. Per germline, CDR1 DFQATT and CDR2 SNEGSKA (reference sequence). Losses at the gene ends were 6 bases for V and 6 bases for J; bases not matched to a gene: 9. CDR3: CSAPGQGLINSPLHF. CDR3 in DNA: TGCAGTGCACCCGGACAGGGGCTGATTAATTCACCCCTCCACTTT.

This clonotype appeared many times. The chain links TRBV24-1 to TRBJ2-1; 7 bases agree with TRBD1. Germline V gene sequence: CDR1 KGHDR, CDR2 SFDVKD. Germline trimming cut 2 bases from V and 8 bases from J; bases unmatched to any gene: 5. The CDR3 runs to 14 residues. This chain's CDR3 is CATSDSTGFDEQFF. CDR3 coding DNA: TGTGCCACCAGTGATTCGACAGGGTTCGATGAGCAGTTCTTC.

This clonotype was observed at least ten times. V and J are TRBV7-9 and TRBJ2-1; no clear D. Germline V gives CDR1 SEHNR, CDR2 FQNEAQ (reference sequence). Trimming stripped 4 bases from V and 9 bases from J, with 13 bases between. The CDR3 is made up of 13 amino acids. CDR3 region: CASSSSAVGEQFF. The CDR3 DNA reads as TGTGCCAGCAGCTCCTCGGCAGTCGGTGAGCAGTTCTTC.

This clonotype occurred many times. V usage is TRBV18 and J usage is TRBJ2-7, with D maybe TRBD1 (6 bases). Looked up from germline, CDR1 is KGHSH and CDR2 is LQKENI. The V end lost 3 bases, the J end lost 2 bases, and 14 bases lay between the germline ends. The CDR3 runs to 15 residues. The CDR3 here is CASSPRGGAAYEQYF. In DNA, the CDR3 is TGTGCCAGCTCACCCCGAGGGGGTGCAGCCTACGAGCAGTACTTC.

Many counts were recorded for this clonotype. The chain combines TRBV20-1 with TRBJ2-7; tentatively, D is TRBD1 (6 bases). CDR3 length: 14 residues. The germline V and J ends were trimmed by 3 bases and 4 bases, with 16 bases remaining between them. Germline assignment: CDR1 DFQATT and CDR2 SNEGSKA (reference sequence). CDR3 protein: CSARAGQRVYEQYV. Here the CDR3 DNA reads TGCAGTGCTAGGGCTGGACAGAGAGTATACGAGCAGTACGTC.

This clonotype came up many times. The rearrangement joins TRBV7-2 to TRBJ1-2, with D perhaps matching TRBD1 (5 bases). Germline CDR1 SGHTA, CDR2 FQGNSA. Trimming took off 7 bases at V and 5 bases at J, with 8 bases between the two ends. The CDR3 length is 11 residues. CDR3 sequence (DNA): TGTGCCAGCACGCAGGGATATGGCTACACCTTC. Its protein product is CASTQGYGYTF.

The chain combines TRBV28 with TRBJ2-5; 7 bases agree with TRBD1. The CDR3 is made up of 16 amino acids. Trimming cost V 6 bases and J 4 bases; bases outside gene matches: 14. Germline-derived CDR1 and CDR2 are MDHEN and SYDVKM. CDR3 nucleotide sequence: TGTGCCAGCAGCCTTGAAACCATGGGACAGCTAGAGACCCAGTACTTC. This gives the protein CASSLETMGQLETQYF.

The sample holds many counts of this clonotype. The rearrangement uses TRBV6-1 and TRBJ2-2; tentatively, D is TRBD1 (6 bases). CDR1 MNHNS and CDR2 SASEGT come from the germline V gene. The V and J ends lost 7 bases and 1 base respectively, with 10 bases between them. The CDR3 is made up of 14 amino acids. DNA for the CDR3: TGTGCCAGCAAGGACAGATTGAACACCGGGGAGCTGTTTTTT. Its translation is CASKDRLNTGELFF.

This clonotype was detected many times. V gene TRBV5-1 combines with J gene TRBJ2-1, with 9 positions matching TRBD2. This CDR3 is 17 amino acids long. The ends lost 4 bases at V and 0 bases at J; junction bases unmatched: 8. Germline lookup yields CDR1 SGHRS and CDR2 YFSETQ. CDR3 bases: TGCGCCAGCAGCCTTAGCGGGGGCCTGAGCTCCTACAATGAGCAGTTCTTC. Translated, it gives CASSLSGGLSSYNEQFF.

The chain is built from TRBV5-1 and TRBJ2-3; 8 bases match TRBD2. The CDR3 is 15 residues long. Germline assignment: CDR1 SGHRS and CDR2 YFSETQ. J gave up 3 bases and V 4 bases, and 7 bases lay outside the gene matches. CDR3 residues: CASSRFSGVTDTQYF. The DNA of the CDR3 is TGCGCCAGCAGCCGTTTTAGCGGGGTTACAGATACGCAGTATTTT.

The chain's CDR3 is CASSFRLAGGKKYEQYF. The CDR3 bases are TGTGCCAGCAGCTTTAGACTAGCGGGGGGGAAGAAGTACGAGCAGTACTTC. The chain is built from TRBV7-8 and TRBJ2-7; 14 nucleotides match TRBD2. Germline V gene lookup returns CDR1 SGHVS and CDR2 FQNEAQ. The CDR3 contains 17 residues. Trimming removed 3 bases from V and 4 bases from J; junction bases left unmatched: 8.

The chain has TRBV20-1 and TRBJ2-7; TRBD2 agrees at 9 bases. Germline loops: CDR1 DFQATT, CDR2 SNEGSKA (reference sequence). CDR3 length equals 15 residues. This CDR3 is CSASRRGLATYEQYF. The DNA for the CDR3 is TGCAGCGCTTCTCGTCGGGGACTAGCTACCTACGAGCAGTACTTC.

This clonotype was seen ten or more times. This chain joins TRBV29-1 and TRBJ2-1, with no clear D. CDR3 length equals 13 residues. Germline V lookup: CDR1 SQVTM, CDR2 ANQGSEA. V was clipped by 7 bases and J by 3 bases, with 13 bases between them. DNA of the CDR3: TGCAGCGCTTCCCCCGCCAGCTACAATGAGCAGTTCTTC. This codes for CSASPASYNEQFF.